Listed below are T cell receptor beta chains from one sample, sequenced in a study of blood T cell repertoires in COVID-19. The data were produced by immunoSEQ multiplex PCR, yet TCRdb's version contains in-frame clones alone and is incomplete. In the table there are about 270,000 clones, around nine tenths of which are singletons. Specimen: peripheral blood. Receptors were obtained from a man aged 35-49 years with active or convalescent COVID-19. CDR3s include the opening cysteine and the closing phenylalanine or tryptophan. The order of the fields is J gene, clone size, V gene, CDR3 protein. Clone size is given for some rows only: seen once, a few or many times, or a class if the clone is expanded.

TRBJ1-2,-,TRBV7-9,CASSLGQGQDGYTF
TRBJ2-2,-,TRBV11-3,CASITGTSGRLTTGELFF
TRBJ2-5,-,TRBV7-7,CASSRGLAGQETQYF
TRBJ2-7,-,TRBV12-3/TRBV12-4,CASGRDRDHEQYF
TRBJ1-5,-,TRBV5-6,CASSPGGGGQPQHF
TRBJ1-5,-,TRBV5-6,CASSSRDRVNQPQHF
TRBJ2-7,-,TRBV24-1,CATAAGGPEQYF
TRBJ2-2,once,TRBV27,CASSLTRYTGELFF
TRBJ2-1,-,TRBV29-1,CSAREGRGNEQFF
TRBJ1-2,-,TRBV10-1,CASSGDRLRGYTF
TRBJ2-3,-,TRBV12-3/TRBV12-4,CASTRHEQATQYF
TRBJ2-7,-,TRBV5-1,CASTPTGGQDRQYF
TRBJ1-5,once,TRBV27,CASSPWADYSNQPQHF
TRBJ2-7,-,TRBV5-1,CASSLGLGDRAFYEQYF
TRBJ2-5,-,TRBV7-3,CASSLGRAGPETQYF
TRBJ2-7,-,TRBV13,CASSKGQGEQYF
TRBJ1-4,-,TRBV12-3/TRBV12-4,CASSFGQGEKLFF
TRBJ2-1,-,TRBV3-1/TRBV3-2,CASSHPGQGEDEQFF
TRBJ2-5,-,TRBV27,CASSLSLYQETQYF
TRBJ1-2,-,TRBV4-2,CASSQEEGQRYGYTF
TRBJ2-2,-,TRBV9,CASSARGTGEANTGELFF
TRBJ2-3,-,TRBV7-9,CASIGINLDTQYF
TRBJ1-2,few,TRBV6-8,CASPGLANYGYTF
TRBJ2-5,-,TRBV5-1,CASSLFAGGGETQYF
TRBJ2-5,-,TRBV27,CASSLLFQETQYF
TRBJ1-2,-,TRBV15,CATSSQRDRGYRNYGYTF
TRBJ2-7,-,TRBV5-4,CASSSGQGKYEQYF
TRBJ2-1,-,TRBV7-6,CASSLGLAGAFSYNEQFF
TRBJ2-7,-,TRBV2,CASSDEEPGAYF
TRBJ1-1,-,TRBV7-9,CASSSKDTEAFF
TRBJ1-6,-,TRBV7-2,CASSSIPNSPLHF
TRBJ2-1,-,TRBV24-1,CATSDPYVDNSGRAGNEQFF
TRBJ2-7,-,TRBV7-2,CASSFGTGGYYEQYF
TRBJ2-1,once,TRBV2,CASSVLRSYNEQFF
TRBJ2-2,-,TRBV9,CASSPRVGELFF
TRBJ1-4,-,TRBV7-6,CASSTKTGPNEKLFF
TRBJ1-4,-,TRBV29-1,CSVIEGATNEKLFF
TRBJ1-2,-,TRBV27,CASSLTGGSYTF
TRBJ2-1,-,TRBV19,CASSQGVDEQFF
TRBJ2-1,-,TRBV7-9,CASSFGGYNEQFF
TRBJ1-5,-,TRBV19,CASSQHPDPQGDLARPQHF
TRBJ1-2,-,TRBV12-3/TRBV12-4,CASSLDRSYGYTF
TRBJ1-5,-,TRBV19,CASSSSQGDGQPQHF
TRBJ1-6,-,TRBV9,CASSVAGSSSYNSPLHF
TRBJ2-5,once,TRBV5-6,CASSLGRAGSDF
TRBJ2-2,-,TRBV4-2,CASSQPSGGTHTGELFF
TRBJ1-1,-,TRBV10-3,CAIRGQGGTEAFF
TRBJ2-3,-,TRBV6-4,CASSVLAAGGKDTQYF
TRBJ1-4,-,TRBV9,CASSPGTWGSGKLFF
TRBJ1-4,-,TRBV19,CASSIKIVGVGEKLFF